Sequencing of this T cell receptor beta chain was carried out in a study of blood T cell repertoires in COVID-19. Germline trimming cut 2 bases from V and 4 bases from J; bases unmatched to any gene: 6. CDR1 is SGHNT, CDR2 YYREEE, per germline (reference sequence). The CDR3 is made up of 15 amino acids. Assay used: immunoSEQ multiplex PCR; TCRdb lists only in-frame clones, some missing. The data show 75,000 to 100,000 clones, 65% to 90% seen once. The receptor comes from a man of 80 years or more with acute or convalescent COVID-19. The sequenced sample was peripheral blood. This sequence joins TRBV5-4 and TRBJ2-1, with 7 positions matching TRBD2. CDR3 sequence: CASSFPGGRYNEQFF. The CDR3 DNA follows: TGTGCCAGCAGCTTTCCGGGCGGGAGATACAATGAGCAGTTCTTC.